What follows are 14 T cell receptor beta chains derived from one specimen sequenced in a study of blood T cell repertoires in COVID-19. The data were produced by immunoSEQ multiplex PCR, yet TCRdb's version contains in-frame clones alone and is incomplete. The sample carries 150,000 or so clones, 80% recorded once. The sample consisted of peripheral blood. Receptor source: a man aged 55-75 years with active or convalescent COVID-19.

The chain combines TRBV28 with TRBJ1-4; D is perhaps TRBD1 (6 bases). V was cut by 4 bases and J by 8 bases, with 17 bases left in between. Per germline, CDR1 MDHEN and CDR2 SYDVKM. The CDR3 consists of 15 residues. CDR3 in DNA: TGTGCCAGCAGTTCCTACAGGGCCGGGAAGGAAAAACTGTTTTTT. Amino acids: CASSSYRAGKEKLFF.

The V and J genes are TRBV29-1 and TRBJ1-4; possibly TRBD1 for D (6 bases). The CDR3 consists of 13 residues. Germline CDR1 and CDR2: SQVTM and ANQGSEA. V lost 6 bases and J 5 bases, leaving 13 bases between the germline ends. The CDR3 reads CSVSDSLNEKLFF. The CDR3 region has the DNA TGCAGCGTCTCGGACAGTTTAAATGAAAAACTGTTTTTT.

This clone was observed once. V and J are TRBV25-1 and TRBJ1-2; weak D call: TRBD1 (5 bases). This CDR3 contains 14 residues. CDR1 is MGHDK, CDR2 SYGVNS, per germline. V lost 7 bases and J 2 bases, leaving 14 bases between the germline ends. The CDR3 DNA reads TGTGCCAGCATGGATTCGGGGGGAAACTATGGCTACACCTTC. It translates to CASMDSGGNYGYTF.

The genes are TRBV5-4 and TRBJ1-1; D unclear. The V end was cut by 0 bases, the J end by 10 bases, with 13 bases between. CDR3 size: 13 residues. Germline V gives CDR1 SGHNT, CDR2 YYREEE (reference sequence). The CDR3 here is CASSLGARRGAFF. DNA of the CDR3: TGTGCCAGCAGCTTGGGGGCCAGACGGGGAGCTTTCTTT.

CDR3 protein: CASSPVPGQGRDGYTF. DNA for the CDR3: TGTGCCAGCTCACCCGTCCCGGGACAGGGACGGGATGGCTACACCTTC. This chain connects TRBV18 to TRBJ1-2; 9 nucleotides agree with TRBD1. The V and J ends lost 3 bases and 6 bases, in that order; junction bases with no gene match: 11. The CDR3 extends over 16 amino acids. In germline, CDR1 is KGHSH, CDR2 LQKENI.

This clone showed up just once. The CDR3 DNA sequence: TGTGCCATCACATCCAGACAGGGGACGGCGGGGGAAGCTTTCTTT. It yields the protein CAITSRQGTAGEAFF. V gene TRBV10-3 combines with J gene TRBJ1-1, with 8 bases lining up with TRBD1. Unmatched junction bases numbered 15, after V lost 7 bases and J lost 8 bases. Germline V gene sequence: CDR1 ENHRY, CDR2 SYGVKD. The CDR3 consists of 15 residues.

V and J are TRBV7-2 and TRBJ1-1; 8 nucleotides align to TRBD1. Trimming at V came to 5 bases and at J to 5 bases, leaving 10 bases not matched to a gene. CDR3 length equals 15 residues. Germline V gene sequence: CDR1 SGHTA, CDR2 FQGNSA. DNA for the CDR3: TGTGCCAGCAGCCTGACAGGGGCCGCAGGAACTGAAGCTTTCTTT. It codes for CASSLTGAAGTEAFF.

CDR3 region: CASGAGTGEETQYF. The CDR3 DNA reads TGTGCCAGCGGTGCGGGGACCGGCGAAGAGACCCAGTACTTC. The chain joins TRBV28 to TRBJ2-5, with D possibly being TRBD2 (6 bases). This CDR3 contains 14 residues. Germline CDR1 MDHEN, CDR2 SYDVKM. V lost 8 bases and J 3 bases, leaving 16 bases between the germline ends.

The V call is TRBV24-1, the J call TRBJ2-1; weak D call: TRBD1 (5 bases). The CDR3 spans 13 residues. The V end lost 7 bases, the J end lost 7 bases, and 13 bases lay between the germline ends. Per germline, CDR1 KGHDR and CDR2 SFDVKD. CDR3: CATSRETWNEQFF. In DNA, the CDR3 is TGTGCCACCAGCAGGGAAACTTGGAATGAGCAGTTCTTC.

In regard to this clone: Other nucleotide sequences from this sample produce the same CDR3. The chain employs TRBV2 and TRBJ1-5; D is unresolved. The CDR3 totals 15 residues. Between the trimmed V and J ends, which lost 6 bases and 0 bases, there was a span of 12 bases. The germline gives CDR1 SNHLY, CDR2 FYNNEI. CDR3 loop: CASSQTGNSNQPQHF. CDR3 DNA sequence: TGTGCCAGCAGCCAAACCGGGAATAGCAATCAGCCCCAGCATTTT.

This chain connects TRBV28 to TRBJ1-5; perhaps TRBD1 as D (5 bases). Trimming took 11 bases from V and 6 from J, leaving 26 bases between them. The CDR3 is 16 residues long. CDR1 and CDR2 from the germline V gene are MDHEN and SYDVKM. The CDR3 protein is CAPTFRGGERGQPQHF. CDR3 sequence (DNA): TGTGCCCCCACCTTCCGGGGGGGGGAAAGGGGTCAGCCCCAGCATTTT.

The chain joins TRBV10-3 to TRBJ2-2; possible D gene TRBD2, 6 bases. The CDR3 has 16 amino acids. Germline-derived CDR1 and CDR2 are ENHRY and SYGVKD. The V and J ends lost 6 bases and 5 bases respectively, with 19 bases between them. CDR3 amino acids: CAIRPLTNAGTGELFF. Here the CDR3 DNA reads TGTGCCATCAGACCACTGACGAACGCGGGGACCGGGGAGCTGTTTTTT.

Written as DNA, the CDR3 is TGTGCCAGCAGATCTAGCGAACTGTACACCGGGGAGCTGTTTTTT. It encodes CASRSSELYTGELFF. The chain carries TRBV28 and TRBJ2-2, with D possibly matching TRBD2 (6 bases). Trimming removed 6 bases from V and 3 bases from J, with 14 bases in between. Germline CDR1 reads MDHEN; CDR2 reads SYDVKM. The CDR3 contains 15 residues.

J is TRBJ1-6 and V is TRBV6-2 or TRBV6-3, with D possibly matching TRBD1 (5 bases). The CDR3 loop spans 14 amino acids. Per the germline V gene, CDR1 is MNHEY and CDR2 is SVGEGT. Trimming cost V 2 bases and J 8 bases, with 10 bases left between them. CDR3 in DNA: TGTGCCAGCAGTTACCGCAGGGATGATTCACCCCTCCACTTT. This sequence encodes CASSYRRDDSPLHF.